Listed here are 21 T cell receptor beta chains from one sample, sequenced in a study of T cells in Graves' hyperthyroidism and ophthalmopathy. Amplified TCR beta CDR3 regions came from RNA transcripts. First-round RT-PCR with HTBI primers amplified the TCR CDR3 region. TCRdb redid the calling of the multiplex PCR reads with MiXCR, one entry per CDR3 protein. The sample has 600,000 or so distinct CDR3 sequences, 15% to 20% seen once. The sample consisted of blood. The receptors shown here come from a woman younger than 45 with Graves' hyperthyroidism.

This clonotype was picked up many times. The V and J genes are TRBV28 and TRBJ1-3; D call uncertain. Trimming cost V 2 bases and J 0 bases, with 8 bases left between them. This CDR3 contains 15 residues. Germline V CDR1 and CDR2: MDHEN, SYDVKM. CDR3 residues: CASSLRGSSGNTIYF. The CDR3 DNA reads TGTGCCAGCAGTTTACGCGGGAGCTCTGGAAACACCATATATTTT.

The genes are TRBV7-6 and TRBJ2-7; 8 bases line up with TRBD2. V shed 6 bases and J 5 bases; nucleotides not matched to a gene: 9. Per germline, CDR1 SGHVS and CDR2 FNYEAQ. The CDR3 runs 14 residues. CDR3 coding DNA: TGTGCCAGCAGTGCGGGAGGTCCACGAAACGAGCAGTACTTC. The encoded protein is CASSAGGPRNEQYF.

This clonotype occurred many times. The V call is TRBV7-2, the J call TRBJ2-3, with D possibly being TRBD2 (6 bases). CDR1 is SGHTA, CDR2 FQGNSA, per germline. The CDR3 totals 16 residues. V was shortened by 1 base and J by 2 bases, with 13 bases between the two germline ends. CDR3 sequence (DNA): TGTGCCAGCAGCTTAGGATCTAGCGCAGACACAGATACGCAGTATTTT. Translated: CASSLGSSADTDTQYF.

This clonotype was seen at least ten times. The chain couples TRBV7-2 to TRBJ2-1; possibly TRBD2 for D (5 bases). The V gene's germline CDR1 is SGHTA and CDR2 FQGNSA. Trimming shortened V by 3 bases and J by 3 bases, and 9 bases separated the two germline ends. The CDR3 consists of 14 residues. The CDR3 spells CASSFRGIYNEQFF. CDR3 nucleotides: TGTGCCAGCAGCTTTAGAGGGATCTACAATGAGCAGTTCTTC.

V and J are TRBV6-1 and TRBJ2-7; no clear D. Trimming took off 5 bases at V and 1 base at J, with 12 bases between the two ends. Germline lookup yields CDR1 MNHNS and CDR2 SASEGT. This CDR3 is built from 14 residues. The CDR3 DNA sequence: TGTGCCAGCAGTACCGTGGATTCGTCCTACGAGCAGTACTTC. Translating it yields CASSTVDSSYEQYF.

This rearrangement joins TRBV27 to TRBJ1-2, with 7 bases aligning to TRBD1. The germline gives CDR1 MNHEY, CDR2 SMNVEV (reference sequence). V shed 0 bases, J shed 3 bases, and the junction held 4 bases outside the gene matches. The CDR3 has 15 amino acids. For the CDR3, the DNA is TGTGCCAGCAGTTTATCGGGACAGAGCTACTATGGCTACACCTTC. This sequence encodes CASSLSGQSYYGYTF.

The CDR3 region is CASSIGVSYGYTF. The CDR3 DNA reads TGTGCCAGCAGCATAGGGGTTAGCTATGGCTACACCTTC. The rearrangement links TRBV27 to TRBJ1-2; a possible D gene is TRBD1 (5 bases). V was clipped by 6 bases and J by 4 bases, with 12 bases between them. From germline, CDR1 is MNHEY and CDR2 SMNVEV (reference sequence). This CDR3 is built from 13 residues.

This clonotype was found many times. The rearrangement links TRBV20-1 to TRBJ2-5, with unresolved D. With 0 bases removed from V and 4 bases from J, the gap between germline ends came to 15 bases. Per the germline V gene, CDR1 is DFQATT and CDR2 is SNEGSKA (reference sequence). The CDR3 covers 15 residues. The CDR3 region is CSARDNNRPLETQYF. In nucleotides, the CDR3 is TGCAGTGCTAGAGATAATAATCGACCACTAGAGACCCAGTACTTC.

This chain uses TRBV6-5 with TRBJ2-6; 7 nucleotides match TRBD1. Losses at the gene ends were 4 bases for V and 0 bases for J; bases not matched to a gene: 0. CDR1 MNHEY and CDR2 SVGAGI come from the germline V gene. The CDR3 contains 15 residues. The DNA of the CDR3 is TGTGCCAGCAGTTGGGACAGCTCTGGGGCCAACGTCCTGACTTTC. Translation gives CASSWDSSGANVLTF.

The CDR3 protein is CASSLSATSSYNEQFF. The CDR3 DNA follows: TGTGCCAGCAGTTTATCGGCCACGAGCTCCTACAATGAGCAGTTCTTC. J is TRBJ2-1 and V is TRBV27; no firm D call. CDR3 size: 16 residues. The germline V gene encodes CDR1 MNHEY and CDR2 SMNVEV (reference sequence). The V and J ends lost 0 bases and 0 bases respectively, with 9 bases between them.

J is TRBJ2-1 and V is TRBV3-1, with 10 bases matching TRBD2. This CDR3 is 17 amino acids long. Unmatched junction bases numbered 9, after V lost 4 bases and J lost 3 bases. Germline-derived CDR1 and CDR2 are LGHDT and YNNKEL (reference sequence). This CDR3 reads CASSRSALAGVYNEQFF. As DNA, the CDR3 is TGTGCCAGCAGCCGCTCAGCTCTAGCGGGAGTCTACAATGAGCAGTTCTTC.

There are many counts of this clonotype. The chain uses TRBV20-1 and TRBJ1-1; D possibly corresponds to TRBD1 (6 bases). Germline CDR1 and CDR2: DFQATT and SNEGSKA (reference sequence). V dropped 6 bases and J dropped 3 bases, with 17 bases sitting between them. This CDR3 has 14 residues. CDR3 nucleotide sequence: TGCAGTGCAACGGTCGGGGGGCTGGACACTGAAGCTTTCTTT. It encodes CSATVGGLDTEAFF.

The chain carries TRBV30 and TRBJ2-1, with TRBD2 matching over 14 bases. The trim removed 4 bases at V and 8 bases at J, leaving 7 bases unmatched. Germline CDR1 is GTSNPN and CDR2 is SVGIG (reference sequence). The CDR3 runs 15 residues. DNA for the CDR3: TGTGCCTGGATGTCGGGACTAGCGGGAGAAGATGAGCAGTTCTTC. Translating gives CAWMSGLAGEDEQFF. The full variable domain, in which reference TRBV30 and TRBJ2-1 provide the parts outside the CDR3, is SQTIHQWPATLVQPVGSPLSLECTVEGTSNPNLYWYRQAAGRGLQLLFYSVGIGQISSEVPQNLSASRPQDRQFILSSKKLLLSDSGFYLCAWMSGLAGEDEQFFGPGTRLTVL.

In this sample, this clonotype turned up many times. J is TRBJ2-5 and V is TRBV12-3 or TRBV12-4, with 12 positions matching TRBD2. The trim removed 1 base at V and 3 bases at J, leaving 3 bases unmatched. The CDR3 extends over 16 amino acids. The CDR3 reads CASSLVLAGGKETQYF. The CDR3 DNA reads TGTGCCAGCAGTTTAGTCCTAGCGGGAGGGAAAGAGACCCAGTACTTC.

This clonotype was observed many times. This rearrangement joins TRBV2 to TRBJ1-2; TRBD1 might be the D (6 bases). The CDR3 extends over 15 amino acids. CDR1 and CDR2 (germline): SNHLY, FYNNEI. Trimming shortened V by 3 bases and J by 8 bases, and 19 bases separated the two germline ends. CDR3 bases: TGTGCCAGCAGTGAGGCTAGCAGGGGAAAACGGGGCTACACCTTC. It codes for CASSEASRGKRGYTF.

This clonotype was detected many times. The chain couples TRBV2 to TRBJ2-1; D might be TRBD1 or TRBD2, each matching 5 bases. Germline loops: CDR1 SNHLY, CDR2 FYNNEI. Trimming pared 11 bases from V and 4 bases from J, leaving 15 bases between. The CDR3 covers 13 residues. In DNA, the CDR3 is TGTGCCTCACGGGACCTCCTTTACAATGAGCAGTTCTTC. Translating it yields CASRDLLYNEQFF.

This clonotype occurred many times. V gene TRBV29-1 combines with J gene TRBJ2-2, with no clear D. CDR3 size: 12 residues. V was pared by 7 bases and J by 0 bases, with 6 bases between. Germline V gene lookup returns CDR1 SQVTM and CDR2 ANQGSEA. CDR3 nucleotides: TGCAGCGCTCACACGAACACCGGGGAGCTGTTTTTT. Its protein is CSAHTNTGELFF.

This clonotype was recorded at least ten times. The rearrangement uses TRBV7-2 and TRBJ2-3; 10 bases match TRBD2. After removal of 6 bases from V and 2 bases from J, the junction contained 14 bases not matched to a gene. Germline V gene data show CDR1 as SGHTA and CDR2 as FQGNSA. This CDR3 spans 18 amino acids. CDR3 nucleotides: TGTGCCAGCAGTTCCGCAATACTAGCGGGGATTATCACAGATACGCAGTATTTT. The encoded protein is CASSSAILAGIITDTQYF.

The rearrangement uses TRBV20-1 and TRBJ2-7, with D hard to call. V lost 0 bases, J lost 0 bases, and 9 bases lay in between. The CDR3 is 14 amino acids. Germline CDR1 and CDR2: DFQATT and SNEGSKA (reference sequence). The CDR3 region has the DNA TGCAGTGCTAGAGACGGCGCCCGCTCCTACGAGCAGTACTTC. Amino acid sequence: CSARDGARSYEQYF.

This clonotype has more than one count but fewer than ten. The rearrangement uses TRBV5-1 and TRBJ2-2, with D possibly TRBD2 on 7 matching bases. Germline CDR1 is SGHRS and CDR2 is YFSETQ. The CDR3 covers 14 residues. Trimming stripped 10 bases from V and 2 bases from J, with 15 bases between. The CDR3 loop is CAAGLQGNTGELFF. CDR3 sequence (DNA): TGCGCCGCGGGACTACAGGGTAACACCGGGGAGCTGTTTTTT.

The sample holds many counts of this clonotype. The chain couples TRBV10-3 to TRBJ2-1; perhaps TRBD2 as D (6 bases). Per germline, CDR1 ENHRY and CDR2 SYGVKD. Deletions cut 11 bases from V and 5 bases from J, with 19 bases between. This CDR3 spans 14 amino acids. CDR3 nucleotides: TGTGCCGCCTCAAAGGGTGCGGGGAACAATGAGCAGTTCTTC. This translates into CAASKGAGNNEQFF.